The 16 T cell receptor beta chains reported below all come from one sample, sequenced in a study of T cell responses to AZD1222 COVID-19 vaccine. Using immunoSEQ multiplex PCR, the repertoire was profiled, and TCRdb retains in-frame clones only, with some absent. The sample shows some 170,000 clones, approximately 92% of them seen only once. The sample consisted of peripheral blood, taken 28 days after the second dose of the MenACWY control vaccine. The receptors shown here come from an adult who received the MenACWY meningococcal vaccine as a control.

CDR3 amino acids: CASRDRRMAQYF. The CDR3, as DNA: TGTGCCAGCAGGGACAGAAGGATGGCCCAGTACTTC. This chain links TRBV19 with TRBJ2-5, with 7 bases lining up with TRBD1. The V gene's germline CDR1 is LNHDA and CDR2 SQIVND (reference sequence). This CDR3 region has 12 residues. Germline trimming cut 9 bases from V and 9 bases from J; bases unmatched to any gene: 10.

In this sample, this clone turned up once. The rearrangement links TRBV6-6 to TRBJ1-5, with a tentative D call TRBD1 (5 bases). Between the trimmed V and J ends, which lost 0 bases and 5 bases, there was a span of 11 bases. The CDR3 contains 15 residues. Germline V gene data show CDR1 as MNHNY and CDR2 as SVGAGI (reference sequence). CDR3: CASSYSRAGDQPQHF. DNA for the CDR3: TGTGCCAGCAGTTACTCCAGGGCGGGGGATCAGCCCCAGCATTTT.

The J gene is TRBJ2-3, the V gene TRBV12-5; D not certain. CDR1 is LGHNT and CDR2 is FRNRAP in the germline V gene. This CDR3 is 13 amino acids long. Between the trimmed V and J ends, which lost 10 bases and 5 bases, there was a span of 16 bases. The CDR3 reads CATTRAAGDTQYF. CDR3 coding DNA: TGTGCTACCACAAGGGCCGCAGGAGATACGCAGTATTTT.

The CDR3 loop reads CASSPRGSKGYTF. CDR3 sequence (DNA): TGTGCCAGCAGTCCCAGGGGGAGCAAGGGCTACACCTTC. The chain uses TRBV12-3 or TRBV12-4 and TRBJ1-2, with 7 bases identical to TRBD1. The V gene end was trimmed by 5 bases and the J gene end by 8 bases; junction bases not matched to a gene: 8. The CDR3 length is 13 residues.

The CDR3 loop reads CASSFSSGAGGELFF. The CDR3 nucleotides read TGCGCCAGCAGCTTCAGCTCAGGGGCGGGCGGGGAGCTGTTTTTT. The chain links TRBV5-1 to TRBJ2-2, with D possibly TRBD1 on 6 matching bases. The CDR3 runs to 15 residues. The germline V and J ends were trimmed by 2 bases and 7 bases, with 15 bases remaining between them. Germline CDR1 SGHRS, CDR2 YFSETQ.

The chain links TRBV6-5 to TRBJ1-6; 8 positions match TRBD1. This CDR3 comprises 14 residues. V was pared by 6 bases and J by 10 bases, with 8 bases of the junction left unmatched. Germline CDR1 is MNHEY and CDR2 is SVGAGI. This CDR3 is CASSGQGWGSPLHF. As DNA, the CDR3 is TGTGCCAGCAGCGGACAGGGATGGGGGTCACCCCTCCACTTT.

The rearrangement uses TRBV28 and TRBJ1-1; TRBD1 agrees at 10 bases. The trim removed 5 bases at V and 1 base at J, leaving 7 bases unmatched. This CDR3 comprises 16 residues. CDR1 MDHEN and CDR2 SYDVKM come from the germline V gene. The CDR3 loop is CASSIGTGAGNTEAFF. The CDR3 coding sequence is TGTGCCAGCAGTATTGGGACAGGGGCGGGGAACACTGAAGCTTTCTTT.

As DNA, the CDR3 is TGCGCCAGCAGAACCGGTGGAGGGGAGGTGGAGACCCAGTACTTC. The encoded protein is CASRTGGGEVETQYF. The chain uses TRBV5-1 and TRBJ2-5; perhaps TRBD2 as D (6 bases). V was clipped by 5 bases and J by 5 bases, with 19 bases between them. CDR3 length: 15 residues. Germline CDR1 is SGHRS and CDR2 is YFSETQ.

V usage is TRBV30 and J usage is TRBJ1-2; D perhaps matches TRBD1 (5 bases). This CDR3 is built from 13 residues. Per germline, CDR1 GTSNPN and CDR2 SVGIG (reference sequence). Trimming removed 2 bases at V and 7 bases at J, with 14 bases between. CDR3 bases: TGTGCCTGGAGTCCGCCTTTGGGGGGTGGCTACACCTTC. This sequence encodes CAWSPPLGGGYTF.

The rearrangement uses TRBV23-1 and TRBJ2-3; D is unresolved. TRBV23-1 is reported as an ORF; its role is uncertain. This CDR3 has 21 residues. Trimming stripped 0 bases from V and 4 bases from J, with 29 bases between. Here the CDR3 reads CASSQSPPERNRLYLADTQYF. The CDR3 DNA sequence: TGCGCCAGCAGTCAATCGCCCCCGGAAAGGAATCGTCTCTATCTCGCAGATACGCAGTATTTT.

The genes are TRBV3-1 (or the pseudogene TRBV3-2) and TRBJ1-2, with TRBD1 as a possible D gene (5 bases). In germline, CDR1 is LGHDT, CDR2 YNNKEL (reference sequence). V lost 4 bases, J lost 6 bases, and 15 bases lay in between. The CDR3 runs 14 residues. The CDR3 DNA reads as TGTGCCAGCAGCCCAACGGGGACTGCGAATGGCTACACCTTC. It yields the protein CASSPTGTANGYTF.

The genes are TRBV28 and TRBJ1-6; a possible D gene is TRBD1 (5 bases). Germline-derived CDR1 and CDR2 are MDHEN and SYDVKM. Trimming pared 5 bases from V and 8 bases from J, leaving 16 bases between. CDR3 length: 15 residues. CDR3 in amino acids: CASSHSRVEDSPLHF. CDR3 sequence (DNA): TGTGCCAGCAGTCACAGCAGGGTTGAGGATTCACCCCTCCACTTT.

As DNA, the CDR3 is TGTGCCAGCAGCTTAATATACGCGGGAAGGGGCGACAATGAGCAGTTCTTC. Translation: CASSLIYAGRGDNEQFF. The V call is TRBV11-2, the J call TRBJ2-1; TRBD2 might be the D (6 bases). The V end lost 2 bases, the J end lost 5 bases, and 19 bases lay between the germline ends. Germline V gene lookup returns CDR1 SGHAT and CDR2 FQNNGV. The CDR3 extends over 17 amino acids.

This chain connects TRBV5-1 to TRBJ2-3; 12 nucleotides line up with TRBD1. V shed 4 bases and J 5 bases; nucleotides not matched to a gene: 8. Germline CDR1 reads SGHRS; CDR2 reads YFSETQ. The CDR3 sequence is 16 residues long. CDR3 sequence (DNA): TGCGCCAGCAGCACCCCGGGACAGGGGGCCGGAGATACGCAGTATTTT. This sequence encodes CASSTPGQGAGDTQYF.

The chain is built from TRBV6-6 and TRBJ1-5, with 8 bases that match TRBD1. The CDR3 has 16 residues. Germline CDR1 reads MNHNY; CDR2 reads SVGAGI (reference sequence). J gave up 5 bases and V 2 bases, and 8 bases lay outside the gene matches. The CDR3 bases are TGTGCCAGCAGTTACCCAACAGGGGGTCGGGATCAGCCCCAGCATTTT. It yields the protein CASSYPTGGRDQPQHF.

Concerning this clone itself: An end of the junction differs from the germline gene, which may be a read error. The sample contains more than one DNA sequence encoding this CDR3. This chain joins TRBV24-1 and TRBJ1-2; D unresolved. This CDR3 has 13 residues. Germline values: CDR1 KGHDR, CDR2 SFDVKD. This chain's CDR3 is CATSDLSGNGYTF. The CDR3 DNA reads as TGTGCCACGAGTGATTTATCGGGGAATGGCTACACCTTC.